These 5 T cell receptor beta chains came from one sample sequenced in a study of T cell responses to AZD1222 COVID-19 vaccine. Sequencing used immunoSEQ multiplex PCR; TCRdb keeps in-frame clones, though not all of them. The sample has 150,000 or so clones, 90% seen once. Sequences were derived from peripheral blood, sampled on day 0 of AZD1222 vaccination. These receptors were taken from an adult in good health.

The table lists this clone with a few counts. The chain employs TRBV11-3 and TRBJ2-7, with TRBD1 as a possible D gene (5 bases). The CDR3 consists of 18 residues. Per the germline V gene, CDR1 is SGHNT and CDR2 is YENEEA. The V end was cut by 0 bases, the J end by 0 bases, with 18 bases between. CDR3 protein: CASSLERGGLRSSYEQYF. CDR3 nucleotide sequence: TGTGCCAGCAGCTTAGAAAGGGGTGGGCTCCGCAGCTCCTACGAGCAGTACTTC.

The rearrangement links TRBV3-1 (or the pseudogene TRBV3-2) to TRBJ2-5, with 9 bases identical to TRBD2. This CDR3 region has 17 residues. V lost 2 bases and J lost 1; bases outside the gene matches: 8. CDR1 is LGHDT and CDR2 is YNNKEL in the germline V gene (reference sequence). The CDR3 DNA reads TGTGCCAGCAGCCAATATAGCGGGGGTACTATCCAAGAGACCCAGTACTTC. Encoded protein: CASSQYSGGTIQETQYF.

V is TRBV12-3 or TRBV12-4 and J is TRBJ2-2; D is unresolved. Trimming removed 2 bases at V and 10 bases at J, with 8 bases between. The CDR3 extends over 12 amino acids. The CDR3, as DNA: TGTGCCAGCAGTTTACAACCTAAGGAGCTGTTTTTT. This sequence encodes CASSLQPKELFF.

The chain recombines TRBV10-2 with TRBJ1-2; D ambiguous. CDR1 is WSHSY and CDR2 is SAAADI in the germline V gene. The CDR3 is 16 residues long. V lost 0 bases and J lost 3, with 14 bases in between. CDR3 sequence (DNA): TGCGCCAGCAGTGAGTCGATAGGAGGGAATTACTATGGCTACACCTTC. Translated: CASSESIGGNYYGYTF.

The gene calls are TRBV19 and TRBJ2-3; TRBD2 agrees at 7 bases. This CDR3 region has 14 residues. The V gene end was trimmed by 2 bases and the J gene end by 4 bases; junction bases not matched to a gene: 3. Germline CDR1 reads LNHDA; CDR2 reads SQIVND (reference sequence). The CDR3 nucleotides are TGTGCCAGTAGTATACGGGGGGTTTCAGATACGCAGTATTTT. Translating it yields CASSIRGVSDTQYF.